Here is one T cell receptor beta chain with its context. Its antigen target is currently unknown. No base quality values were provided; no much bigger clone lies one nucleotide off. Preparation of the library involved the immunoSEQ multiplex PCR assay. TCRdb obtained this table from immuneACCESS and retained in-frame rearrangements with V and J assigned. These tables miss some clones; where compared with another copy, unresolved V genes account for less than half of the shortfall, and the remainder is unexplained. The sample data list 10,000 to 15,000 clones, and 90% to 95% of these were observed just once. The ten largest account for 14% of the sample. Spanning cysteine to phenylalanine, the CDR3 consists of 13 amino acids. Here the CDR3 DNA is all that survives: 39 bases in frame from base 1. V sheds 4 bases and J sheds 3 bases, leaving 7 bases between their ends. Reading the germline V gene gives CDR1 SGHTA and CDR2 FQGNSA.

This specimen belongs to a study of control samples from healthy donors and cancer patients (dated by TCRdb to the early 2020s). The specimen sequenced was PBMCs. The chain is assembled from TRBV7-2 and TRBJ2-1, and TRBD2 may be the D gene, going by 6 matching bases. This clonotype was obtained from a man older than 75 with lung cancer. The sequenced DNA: TGTGCCAGCAGCTCGGACTACTACAATGAGCAGTTCTTC. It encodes CASSSDYYNEQFF. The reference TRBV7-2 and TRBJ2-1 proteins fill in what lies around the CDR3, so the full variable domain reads GAGVSQSPSNKVTEKGKDVELRCDPISGHTALYWYRQSLGQGLEFLIYFQGNSAPDKSGLPSDRFSAERTGGSVSTLTIQRTQQEDSAVYLCASSSDYYNEQFFGPGTRLTVL.